This TCR beta chain was identified during a study of shared clonotypes between healthy human individuals. General study points: Among four donors, about 5% of naive CD4 clonotypes were found in common.

About this clone: Its antigen is as yet unknown.

TCRdb's table, derived via immunoSEQ multiplex PCR, lists solely in-frame clones and lacks some. The sample has roughly 1,600,000 clones; 98% are singletons. Germline V gene data show CDR1 as LNHNV and CDR2 as YYDKDF (reference sequence). This CDR3 contains 14 residues. V dropped 5 bases and J dropped 3 bases, with 14 bases sitting between them. This TCR was sampled from a man aged 30 to 39 in good health. This rearrangement joins TRBV15 to TRBJ2-7, with D perhaps matching TRBD1 (6 bases). The source material was naive CD4+ T cells sorted from blood. Described subset: CD45RA+ positively selected. CDR3 residues: CATSEPGQLYEQYF. CDR3 nucleotide sequence: TGTGCCACCAGCGAGCCGGGACAACTCTACGAGCAGTACTTC.